Described below is a single T cell receptor beta chain sequence and its context. The target antigen is unknown. Measured with immunoSEQ multiplex PCR; TCRdb has only the in-frame clones, and not every one. There are almost 95,000 clones in the sample; 75% to 85% occur only once, and about a sixth lies in the top ten. The J segment lost 8 bases and the V segment lost 5 bases, leaving 18 bases of the junction unmatched. Germline V gives CDR1 KGHSH, CDR2 LQKENI. The CDR3 is 17 amino acids. This specimen belongs to a study of PD-1 blockade in classical Hodgkin lymphoma. Study-wide context: Every 2 weeks, patients got 3 mg/kg intravenous nivolumab.

Findings of the study overall: By C4D1, CD4+ diversity increased significantly, especially in complete responders. No one has yet defined what causes the repertoire differences, which may be disease activity or prior therapy. Complete responders entered with baseline diversity on par with newly diagnosed patients, the results showed.

Regarding time point: cycle 4 day 1 (C4D1), after around six weeks of nivolumab. Each patient relapsed following autologous stem cell transplantation, and prior brentuximab vedotin exposure differed. Here the sequenced sample was peripheral blood mononuclear cells (PBMCs), taken before the fourth cycle of nivolumab. The V call is TRBV18, the J call TRBJ1-2; 9 nucleotides align to TRBD1. The sequence was collected from a human donor with classical Hodgkin lymphoma. The chain's CDR3 is CASSFNVAGQGEEGYTF. The CDR3 DNA sequence: TGTGCCAGCTCATTTAATGTGGCGGGACAGGGAGAAGAGGGCTACACCTTC.